This is a list of T cell receptor beta chains from one sample in a study of tumor and adjacent non-tumor tissue in lung cancer. TCRdb analysed the multiplex PCR reads with MiXCR anew, one entry per CDR3 protein. The repertoire holds around 210,000 distinct CDR3 sequences, with less than 80% as singletons. The sequencing sample was made of lung tumor tissue. The receptor source for this set is a man in his fifties or sixties with non-small cell lung cancer. Each CDR3 is given with its conserved first and last residue. Each record gives: V gene, J gene, CDR3 protein.

V gene: TRBV20-1; J gene: TRBJ2-7; CDR3 protein: CGARDRDYSYDQYF
V gene: TRBV11-1; J gene: TRBJ2-1; CDR3 protein: CASSSSLLAGGDNEQFF
V gene: TRBV20-1; J gene: TRBJ2-1; CDR3 protein: CSASGRQPSSYNEQFF
V gene: TRBV20-1; J gene: TRBJ1-5; CDR3 protein: CSALTGTGGYNNQPQHF
V gene: TRBV7-8; J gene: TRBJ2-1; CDR3 protein: CASSLEGPRAGQFF
V gene: TRBV6-1; J gene: TRBJ1-1; CDR3 protein: CASSVRGKDTEAFF
V gene: TRBV29-1; J gene: TRBJ1-2; CDR3 protein: CSVEEPEGYTF
V gene: TRBV11-1; J gene: TRBJ2-6; CDR3 protein: CASRLEGIGANVLTF
V gene: TRBV7-9; J gene: TRBJ1-1; CDR3 protein: CVSSPDFRTEAFF
V gene: TRBV20-1; J gene: TRBJ1-5; CDR3 protein: CSARDPTGPSNQPQHF
V gene: TRBV7-9; J gene: TRBJ2-7; CDR3 protein: CASSFRSEQYF
V gene: TRBV5-1; J gene: TRBJ1-4; CDR3 protein: CVSSLGSVNEKLFF
V gene: TRBV4-1; J gene: TRBJ2-1; CDR3 protein: CASIRGTGSGNEQFF
V gene: TRBV20-1; J gene: TRBJ2-7; CDR3 protein: CSASPPSPSGRRNEQYF
V gene: TRBV5-4; J gene: TRBJ2-1; CDR3 protein: CASSSSKSTGDPEQFF
V gene: TRBV24-1; J gene: TRBJ2-7; CDR3 protein: CATSDPGTGYEQYF
V gene: TRBV29-1; J gene: TRBJ2-7; CDR3 protein: CSVESQGGYEQYF
V gene: TRBV6-1; J gene: TRBJ2-4; CDR3 protein: CASSLLLGNIQYF
V gene: TRBV7-8; J gene: TRBJ2-7; CDR3 protein: CASSTSGGGYEQYF
V gene: TRBV20-1; J gene: TRBJ1-1; CDR3 protein: CSAKTGRGTEVFF
V gene: TRBV20-1; J gene: TRBJ1-4; CDR3 protein: CCARAQGAEEKLFF
V gene: TRBV27; J gene: TRBJ2-7; CDR3 protein: CASSLSAPVEQYF
V gene: TRBV20-1; J gene: TRBJ2-5; CDR3 protein: CSASERHRQETQYF
V gene: TRBV11-2; J gene: TRBJ1-5; CDR3 protein: CACSLDQGRPQHF
V gene: TRBV20-1; J gene: TRBJ2-7; CDR3 protein: CSAKGLAATYEQYF
V gene: TRBV4-2; J gene: TRBJ2-5; CDR3 protein: CASSQDHERRTQYF